The entry that follows covers one TCR beta chain sequence. The antigen is unknown. The record originates from a study of T cell responses to AZD1222 COVID-19 vaccine. Study-level points and caveats: Clonal diversity was possibly underestimated, and white British individuals and females predominated among donors. Spike regions recognized by vaccine-associated CD4 TCRs spanned the protein, led by 160-218 and 743-854. Within unmutated variant regions lay the reported targets of nearly half of spike-specific TCRs.

This CDR3 spans 15 amino acids. Trimming left V 4 bases short and J 0 bases short, with 13 bases between. Germline V gives CDR1 KGHSH, CDR2 LQKENI. The data were produced by immunoSEQ multiplex PCR, yet TCRdb's version contains in-frame clones alone and is incomplete. The table lists tens of thousands of clones, 70% to 90% of them singletons. The chain uses TRBV18 and TRBJ2-7; D could derive from TRBD1 or TRBD2 (5 bases each). The source of this sequence is an adult in good health. The material sequenced was peripheral blood, taken on day 0 of AZD1222 vaccination. The CDR3 sequence is CASSQEGRGSYEQYF. DNA for the CDR3: TGTGCCAGCTCACAAGAGGGACGGGGCTCCTACGAGCAGTACTTC.